Sequencing of this T cell receptor beta chain was carried out in a study of cytomegalovirus exposure and HLA in healthy donors. The PCR made use of 60 Vbeta and 13 Jbeta primers. Assay: immunoSEQ multiplex PCR; the TCRdb copy retains only in-frame clones and omits some. The sample lists approximately 160,000 clones; about three quarters were seen once. The CDR3 loop spans 17 amino acids. Germline-derived CDR1 and CDR2 are MNHNS and SASEGT. J was trimmed by 4 bases and V by 2 bases; bases with no gene match: 10. The source of this sequence is a woman in her thirties or forties in good health and CMV-seropositive. This sequence joins TRBV6-1 and TRBJ2-2; 7 bases fit TRBD2. Sequenced input: PBMCs. This chain's CDR3 is CASSENGGGASTGELFF. CDR3 bases: TGTGCCAGCAGTGAAAATGGCGGGGGAGCTAGCACCGGGGAGCTGTTTTTT.